This T cell receptor beta chain was obtained from a study of cytomegalovirus exposure and HLA in healthy donors. The CDR3 has 13 amino acids. V lost 10 bases, J lost 0 bases, and 5 bases stayed unmatched. Looked up from germline, CDR1 is SNHLY and CDR2 is FYNNEI. General study points: Prior analysis indicated that the majority of TCR beta V segments exhibited productivity approximately 87% or approximately 30% of the time. For cytomegalovirus status, the classifier reportedly gave diagnoses with high specificity and sensitivity.

The primer mix had 60 Vbeta and 13 Jbeta primers. Only in-frame clones appear in the TCRdb table, and some are missing; sequencing was by immunoSEQ multiplex PCR. The table lists about 110,000 clones, over 65% of them singletons. Comments on this clone: Its antigen is undetermined.

The chain uses TRBV2 and TRBJ1-1; 7 nucleotides agree with TRBD1. The receptor was derived from a woman in her twenties or thirties in good health and CMV-seropositive. The material sequenced was PBMCs. DNA of the CDR3: TGTGCCACCGGGACAGCCCTGAACACTGAAGCTTTCTTT. This translates into CATGTALNTEAFF.